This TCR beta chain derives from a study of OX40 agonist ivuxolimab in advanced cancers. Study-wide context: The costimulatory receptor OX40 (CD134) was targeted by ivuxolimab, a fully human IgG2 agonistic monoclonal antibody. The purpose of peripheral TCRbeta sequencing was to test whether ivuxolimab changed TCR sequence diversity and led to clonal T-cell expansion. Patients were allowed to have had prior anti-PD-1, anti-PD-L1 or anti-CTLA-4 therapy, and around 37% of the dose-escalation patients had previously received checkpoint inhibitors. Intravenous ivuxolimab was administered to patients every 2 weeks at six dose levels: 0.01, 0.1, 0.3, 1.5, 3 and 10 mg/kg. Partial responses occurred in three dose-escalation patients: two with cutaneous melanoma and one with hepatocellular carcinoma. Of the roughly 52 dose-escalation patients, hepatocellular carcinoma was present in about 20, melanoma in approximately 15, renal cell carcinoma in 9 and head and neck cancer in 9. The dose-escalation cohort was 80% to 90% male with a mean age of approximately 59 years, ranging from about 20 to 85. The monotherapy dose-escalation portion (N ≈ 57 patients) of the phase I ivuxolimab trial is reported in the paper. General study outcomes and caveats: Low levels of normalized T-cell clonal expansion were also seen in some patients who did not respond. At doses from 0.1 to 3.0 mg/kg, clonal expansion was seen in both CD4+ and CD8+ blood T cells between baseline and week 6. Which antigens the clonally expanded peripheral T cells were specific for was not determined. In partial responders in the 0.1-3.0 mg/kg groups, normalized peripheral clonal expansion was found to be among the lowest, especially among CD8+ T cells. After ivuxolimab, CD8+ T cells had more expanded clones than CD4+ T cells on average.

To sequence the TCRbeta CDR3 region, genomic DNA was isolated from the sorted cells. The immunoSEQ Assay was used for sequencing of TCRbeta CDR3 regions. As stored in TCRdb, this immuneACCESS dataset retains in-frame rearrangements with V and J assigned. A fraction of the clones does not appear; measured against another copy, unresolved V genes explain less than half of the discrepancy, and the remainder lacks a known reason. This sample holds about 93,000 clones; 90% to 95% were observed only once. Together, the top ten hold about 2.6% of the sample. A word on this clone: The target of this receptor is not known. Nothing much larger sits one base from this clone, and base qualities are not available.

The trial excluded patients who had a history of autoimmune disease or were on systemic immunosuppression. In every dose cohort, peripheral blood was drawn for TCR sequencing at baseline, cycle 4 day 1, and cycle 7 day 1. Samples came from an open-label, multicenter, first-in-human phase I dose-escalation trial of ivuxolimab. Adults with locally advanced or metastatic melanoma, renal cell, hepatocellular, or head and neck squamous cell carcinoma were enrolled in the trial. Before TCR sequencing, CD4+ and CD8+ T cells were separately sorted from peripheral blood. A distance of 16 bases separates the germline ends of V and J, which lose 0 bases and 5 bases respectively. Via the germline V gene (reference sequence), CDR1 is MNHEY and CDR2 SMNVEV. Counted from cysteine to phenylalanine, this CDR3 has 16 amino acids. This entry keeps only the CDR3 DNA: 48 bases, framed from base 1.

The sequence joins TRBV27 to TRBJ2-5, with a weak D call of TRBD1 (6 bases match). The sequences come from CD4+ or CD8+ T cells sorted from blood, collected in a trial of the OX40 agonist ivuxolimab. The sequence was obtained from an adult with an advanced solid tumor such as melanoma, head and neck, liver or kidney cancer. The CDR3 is CASSLSWQGISETQYF. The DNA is TGTGCCAGCAGTTTATCGTGGCAGGGGATATCGGAGACCCAGTACTTC.